This TCR beta chain was recovered during a study of cytomegalovirus exposure and HLA in healthy donors (dated by TCRdb to the late 2010s). Regarding the research as a whole: An earlier analysis of roughly 630 of the donors reported 250 to 350 Gb of sequence data and around 110 million unique TCR beta sequences from 150 million to 200 million T cells. The study combined high-throughput TCR immunosequencing, statistical association of individual TCRs with disease status, and machine learning to predict cytomegalovirus infection status. Alongside the repertoire data, information on donor age, sex, ethnicity and CMV serostatus was compiled. Roughly 300 gigabases of sequencing data and about 92 million unique TCR sequences made up an early release that covered 500 to 650 HLA-typed donors. In addition to the first cohort of several hundred subjects, a separate validation cohort of 120 different subjects was used. To study patterns of TCR occurrence, a later analysis re-analyzed previously published TCR beta repertoires from around 700 donors and added high-resolution HLA genotyping. In the later analysis, no new phenotypic data were used to find candidate immune exposures; instead, reliance was placed on TCR beta sequences and their occurrence across donors. The study aimed to test whether signatures of past pathogen exposure could be identified by cataloging public T cell receptors. Of the approximately 400 genotyped donors, about 80% fell in the genetic ancestry cluster associated with self-reported Caucasian donors. An earlier analysis of several hundred of the donors applied high-throughput TCR beta sequencing to assess whether each TCR beta V gene segment acted as functional or pseudogenic. All discovery cohort repertoires had been generated using a single sequencing platform. HLA typing included class I and class II loci at four-digit resolution. The T cell repertoires of around 730 subjects were profiled by immunosequencing and related to cytomegalovirus serostatus. Genome-wide SNP genotypes for about 65% of the 666 donors were used in a later genetic analysis, which treated that subset as a discovery cohort. Across some 400 genotyped donors of the cohort, an average of approximately 220,000 unique TCR beta nucleotide sequences per donor were sequenced, and 15% to 20% of those sequences were non-productive. A few DR-DQ haplotypes were treated as single units for association and clustering because of strong linkage in the cohort. Typing coverage differed by locus: A, B, C, DRB1 and DQB1 were typed in roughly 629-640 donors, DQA1 in 522, DPA1 in some 570, and DPB1 in roughly 470. What the research found in general, with its limitations: The earlier analysis of almost 600 of the donors excluded roughly 17 rarely observed V segments, including chromosome 9 orphons, because counts were too low. Correlated functional status among segregating V segments might reflect linkage disequilibrium, but an unknown experimental factor could not be ruled out. According to the authors, the approach could potentially be generalized to other disease states and immunological phenotypes. Compared with equally common non-associated chains, HLA-associated TCR beta chains in a later analysis were more clonally expanded and had lower generation probabilities. The study listed approximately 160 TCR beta chains as associated with cytomegalovirus. Only TCR beta chains were sequenced in this cohort, and the absence of alpha or paired-chain data limited detectable features. Sequencing depth was assumed to be roughly uniform across donors in the presence/absence analyses, though that assumption may not hold. A later analysis found that TCR association rates varied across HLA loci, with DRB1 alleles showing the most associated TCRs and HLA-C alleles the fewest. For the cohort, immune exposure information was limited to CMV serostatus. A further reported finding was that TCR beta sequences accurately predicted the HLA-A and HLA-B alleles for most subjects in the first cohort. In an earlier analysis of 500 to 650 of the donors, most TCR beta V segments appeared in productive rearrangements about 87% or about 30% of the time, broadly matching IMGT annotations. Three of the identified cytomegalovirus-associated TCR beta chains were confirmed in vitro to be specific for cytomegalovirus antigens. Several of the top co-occurrence clusters appeared to be linked to parvovirus B19, influenza, CMV and Epstein-Barr virus, according to a later analysis. Most CMV-associated TCR beta chains appeared to be HLA-restricted in a later analysis, and the HLA associations seemed to be driven largely by CMV exposure. A later analysis associated about 17,000 TCR beta sequences with specific HLA alleles at a false discovery rate of 0.05. While some public TCRs were present in many individuals, most TCR sequences turned up only very rarely across donors. Strong co-occurrence of HLA alleles, especially DR and DQ, made assigning TCR associations to individual alleles difficult. An association between a missense DCLRE1C variant and V-gene and J-gene trimming of TCR beta chains was found in a later genetic analysis and replicated in an independent cohort. A group of highly shared sequence variants was considered likely to be a technical artifact of the sequencing pipeline. In both the original and validation cohorts, the classifier was reported to diagnose cytomegalovirus status with high specificity and sensitivity. Because HLA typing was unavailable for some donors at each locus, only the typed subset was used in association tests. Because the 87-base-pair reads could not distinguish some IMGT-functional V segments, including TRBV6-2 and TRBV6-3, those segments were excluded. In a later genetic analysis, fewer N-insertions in productive TCRs were reported among donors in an Asian-associated ancestry cluster than the approximately 670-donor mean.

Library preparation used the immunoSEQ multiplex PCR assay. The multiplex PCR relied on a mix of 60 forward primers for TCR Vbeta segments and 13 reverse primers for TCR Jbeta segments. The CDR3 region of rearranged TCR beta genes was amplified from genomic DNA with a multiplex PCR assay. The amplified TCR beta libraries were sequenced on the Illumina HiSeq System as 87-base-pair reads. In the paper's pipeline: In a later analysis, 80 million or so unique TCR beta chains were counted across the roughly 700 repertoires, and roughly 10 million of these chains were shared by at least two donors. Raw reads were error-corrected and collapsed into unique sequences by a nearest-neighbor algorithm in which closely related sequences were merged to remove PCR and sequencing errors. CDR3 sequences were aligned to IMGT reference sequences to assign V, D and J gene segments. For a sequence to be retained, at least a six-nucleotide match to both a V gene segment and a J gene segment was required. Rearrangements were classified as productive when the CDR3 lacked stop codons and remained in frame with V and J, and all other rearrangements were classified as non-productive. Following IMGT convention, CDR3 was defined as the stretch from the second conserved V-encoded cysteine up to the conserved J-encoded phenylalanine. The earlier analysis of approximately 590 of the donors excluded any sequence lacking an unambiguous match to a single V gene segment. An earlier analysis of roughly 590 of the donors called V segments functional above 56.7% productive rearrangements and segregating when the between-donor standard deviation exceeded 5%. A statistical classification framework was developed to diagnose cytomegalovirus status using the catalog of TCR beta chain sequences. In a later analysis, TCR nucleotide sequences were compared against IMGT/GENE-DB human TR gene sequences so that V and J genes could be assigned. In a later analysis, CDR3 sequences and most-parsimonious VDJ recombination scenarios were assigned using the TCRdist pipeline. In a later analysis, each TCR beta chain was defined by its CDR3 amino acid sequence together with its V-gene family, and reads without a unique V-gene family were excluded. As a way to deal with suspected cross-contamination and a sequencing artifact, a later analysis dropped 640 or so nucleotide sequences that were highly shared and had low generation probability. A later analysis calculated a clonal expansion index for each public chain from normalized within-repertoire ranks of inferred template counts. In a later analysis, generation probabilities were computed with a VDJ recombination model fitted to out-of-frame rearrangements, and the resulting probabilities were checked against IGoR. In a later analysis, TCR-TCR, TCR-HLA and TCR-CMV co-occurrence was scored with hypergeometric tests, and a repertoire-size bias correction was applied to TCR pairs. A later analysis estimated false discovery rates by permuting HLA or CMV assignments 20 times. In a later analysis, co-occurring TCRs were grouped using DBSCAN, with TCRdist sequence similarity added in when clustering inside HLA-allele-positive subsets. Co-occurrence clustering excluded repertoires with fewer than 30,000 or more than 120,000 public chains, plus five with anomalous nucleotide sharing. TCRdb limited this immuneACCESS table to in-frame rearrangements with V and J called. A share of clones is missing; checked studies link under half to unresolved V genes, and the rest is unexplained. That table is the source of V, J and clone size, and D and trimming were worked out from the DNA. Across this sample there are approximately 80,000 clones, with roughly 64% seen only once. 15% of the sample belongs to the ten largest clones.

CDR1 and CDR2, looked up from the germline V gene (reference sequence), are SGHNT and YYREEE. Germline trimming amounts to 3 bases on V and 5 bases on J, with 6 as the count of junction bases outside the gene matches. The cysteine opens and the phenylalanine closes a CDR3 of 14 amino acids. Only the CDR3 portion is preserved as DNA: 42 bases, with reading frame beginning at the first base. For this clone: Its antigen remains undetermined. It has no much larger one-base neighbor in the sample; base qualities were not kept.

The cohort was made up of 650 to 700 healthy bone marrow donors. At the time of sampling, all cohort members were nominally healthy, though unrecorded immune exposures were likely present. The donor was CMV seropositive and belonged to the group of 250 to 300 seropositive cohort members. A peripheral blood sample was provided by each donor, and peripheral blood mononuclear cells were used for TCR beta sequencing. Genomic DNA was extracted from the blood cell samples with the Qiagen DNeasy Blood Extraction Kit. Recombination joined TRBV5-4 with TRBJ1-2; 8 bases in between match TRBD1. This receptor was identified in a woman aged 40 to 49 in good health and CMV-seropositive. Sequenced: PBMCs. In nucleotides, the sequence is TGTGCCAGCAGCTCCGGACAGGGCTTTTATGGCTACACCTTC. Protein translation: CASSSGQGFYGYTF.